This entry lists 16 T cell receptor beta chains sequenced from one sample in a study of cytomegalovirus exposure and HLA in healthy donors. The PCR used 60 Vbeta and 13 Jbeta primers. Assay: immunoSEQ multiplex PCR; the TCRdb copy retains only in-frame clones and omits some. The data contain just under 70,000 clones, roughly four fifths of them singletons. Sequencing was carried out using PBMCs. These receptors were taken from a human donor in good health.

This clone was detected a few times. This chain's CDR3 is CASSLAPGKETQYF. The CDR3 DNA follows: TGTGCCAGCAGCTTAGCCCCCGGGAAAGAGACCCAGTACTTC. This rearrangement joins TRBV7-6 to TRBJ2-5, with a weak D call TRBD2 (5 bases). CDR1 and CDR2 (germline): SGHVS, FNYEAQ. This CDR3 region has 14 residues. The V and J ends lost 0 bases and 3 bases respectively, with 8 bases between them.

This clone appeared a few times. V gene TRBV2 combines with J gene TRBJ2-1, with 12 bases matching TRBD2. Germline CDR1 is SNHLY and CDR2 is FYNNEI. V shed 6 bases, J shed 4 bases, and the junction held 1 base outside the gene matches. The CDR3 contains 14 residues. In nucleotides, the CDR3 is TGTGCCAGCAGGACTAGCGGGGGTTACAATGAGCAGTTCTTC. Protein product: CASRTSGGYNEQFF.

The chain uses TRBV5-4 and TRBJ1-1, with D tentatively TRBD1 (5 bases). CDR1 and CDR2 (germline): SGHNT, YYREEE (reference sequence). CDR3 length: 15 residues. Trimming removed 3 bases from V and 3 bases from J, with 15 bases in between. The CDR3 DNA is TGTGCCAGCAGCTCCGCCGCGCGGGGCGACACTGAAGCTTTCTTT. It codes for CASSSAARGDTEAFF.

The CDR3 reads CASEPVGGNTEAFF. The CDR3 DNA reads as TGTGCCAGCGAGCCGGTAGGGGGGAACACTGAAGCTTTCTTT. The chain combines TRBV6-5 with TRBJ1-1; tentatively, D is TRBD1 (6 bases). Germline assignment: CDR1 MNHEY and CDR2 SVGAGI. Trimming took 8 bases from V and 1 from J, leaving 14 bases between them. CDR3 length: 14 amino acids.

J is TRBJ2-5 and V is TRBV2; D possibly corresponds to TRBD2 (6 bases). This CDR3 contains 16 residues. CDR1 SNHLY and CDR2 FYNNEI come from the germline V gene. V was cut by 1 base and J by 2 bases, with 14 bases left in between. The CDR3 sequence: CASSEVGPGAQETQYF. In DNA, the CDR3 is TGTGCCAGCAGTGAAGTCGGGCCGGGAGCTCAAGAGACCCAGTACTTC.

The chain links TRBV5-1 to TRBJ1-1; D is ambiguous. Germline V gives CDR1 SGHRS, CDR2 YFSETQ. V was pared by 4 bases and J by 6 bases, with 16 bases between. The CDR3 is made up of 14 amino acids. The CDR3 sequence is CASSLPSRSAEAFF. For the CDR3, the DNA is TGCGCCAGCAGCCTGCCGTCAAGGAGCGCTGAAGCTTTCTTT.

This chain uses TRBV29-1 with TRBJ2-1, with TRBD1 identical over 7 bases. This CDR3 is built from 11 residues. The germline gives CDR1 SQVTM, CDR2 ANQGSEA. V was pared by 7 bases and J by 10 bases, with 7 bases of the junction left unmatched. CDR3 nucleotide sequence: TGCAGCGCCCAAGGACAGGTCGAGCAGTTCTTC. Translation: CSAQGQVEQFF.

The chain recombines TRBV19 with TRBJ2-1, with 11 bases fitting TRBD1. The CDR3 consists of 13 residues. V lost 7 bases to trimming and J lost 8 bases; unmatched junction nucleotides: 4. The germline V gene has CDR1 LNHDA and CDR2 SQIVND (reference sequence). CDR3 protein: CASTWTGGDEQFF. The DNA for the CDR3 is TGTGCCAGTACCTGGACAGGGGGCGATGAGCAGTTCTTC.

This chain links TRBV29-1 with TRBJ1-6; D might be TRBD1 (5 bases). Germline loops: CDR1 SQVTM, CDR2 ANQGSEA. The V and J ends lost 6 bases and 9 bases respectively, with 18 bases between them. The CDR3 totals 14 residues. CDR3 protein: CSVQPAGRGSPLHF. The CDR3 DNA follows: TGCAGCGTCCAACCAGCGGGAAGGGGTTCACCCCTCCACTTT.

The chain employs TRBV25-1 and TRBJ1-4; 7 nucleotides match TRBD1. Germline loops: CDR1 MGHDK, CDR2 SYGVNS. This CDR3 comprises 14 residues. With 4 bases clipped from V and 4 bases from J, the junction kept 3 bases outside the gene matches. CDR3 nucleotide sequence: TGTGCCAGCAGTGGGGACAGTGTTAATGAAAAACTGTTTTTT. The encoded protein is CASSGDSVNEKLFF.

This sequence joins TRBV28 and TRBJ1-4, with TRBD1 matching over 11 bases. Trimming cost V 6 bases and J 6 bases; bases outside gene matches: 0. CDR3 size: 13 residues. Per the germline V gene, CDR1 is MDHEN and CDR2 is SYDVKM. In nucleotides, the CDR3 is TGTGCCAGCAGGGGACAGGGGGATGAAAAACTGTTTTTT. It yields the protein CASRGQGDEKLFF.

The gene calls are TRBV6-1 and TRBJ1-6; the match to TRBD1 covers 7 bases. V lost 4 bases to trimming and J lost 0 bases; unmatched junction nucleotides: 3. The germline CDR1 and CDR2 sequences are MNHNS and SASEGT. This CDR3 has 16 residues. The CDR3 sequence: CASSGGQFSYNSPLHF. As DNA, the CDR3 is TGTGCCAGCAGTGGGGGACAGTTCTCCTATAATTCACCCCTCCACTTT.

The J gene is TRBJ1-2, the V gene TRBV5-5; D uncertain. The CDR3 covers 13 residues. The germline V gene has CDR1 SGHKS and CDR2 YYEKEE (reference sequence). Trimming removed 3 bases from V and 6 bases from J, with 12 bases in between. This chain's CDR3 is CASSYNTGNGYTF. CDR3 nucleotides: TGTGCCAGCAGCTACAATACGGGTAATGGCTACACCTTC.

V and J are TRBV29-1 and TRBJ1-2; D ambiguous. V was pared by 3 bases and J by 6 bases, with 8 bases between. CDR1 and CDR2 (germline): SQVTM, ANQGSEA. The CDR3 is 11 residues long. The CDR3 bases are TGCAGCGTTGAGTCGGGTAATGGCTACACCTTC. This encodes CSVESGNGYTF.

This clone was seen a few times. V and J are TRBV30 and TRBJ2-3; a weak D match, TRBD2 (7 bases). This CDR3 has 14 residues. Trimming took off 3 bases at V and 2 bases at J, with 12 bases between the two ends. CDR1 GTSNPN and CDR2 SVGIG come from the germline V gene (reference sequence). For the CDR3, the DNA is TGTGCCTGGAGGAAGGGGGGGCCCACAGATACGCAGTATTTT. Its protein is CAWRKGGPTDTQYF. Drawing the rest from reference TRBV30 and TRBJ2-3, the complete variable domain is SQTIHQWPATLVQPVGSPLSLECTVEGTSNPNLYWYRQAAGRGLQLLFYSVGIGQISSEVPQNLSASRPQDRQFILSSKKLLLSDSGFYLCAWRKGGPTDTQYFGPGTRLTVL.

The V call is TRBV5-1, the J call TRBJ2-7; D is unclear. Germline V gene data show CDR1 as SGHRS and CDR2 as YFSETQ. This CDR3 spans 14 amino acids. V gave up 0 bases and J gave up 6 bases, with 13 bases separating them. Here the CDR3 DNA reads TGCGCCAGCAGCTTGGACTCCGCTTTTGCCGAGCAGTACTTC. Translation gives CASSLDSAFAEQYF.